The 19 T cell receptor beta chains listed next were all sequenced from one sample in a study of cytomegalovirus exposure and HLA in healthy donors (dated by TCRdb to between 2016 and 2019). Preparation of the library involved the immunoSEQ multiplex PCR assay. For the multiplex PCR, a mixture combining 60 forward primers for TCR Vbeta segments and 13 reverse primers for TCR Jbeta segments was used. TCRdb obtained this table from immuneACCESS and retained in-frame rearrangements with V and J assigned. These tables miss some clones; where compared with another copy, unresolved V genes account for less than half of the shortfall, and the remainder is unexplained. The sample records 200,000 to 250,000 clones, about 81% of which are singletons. The top ten hold 5% to 6.5% of the sample. Specimen: PBMCs. The receptor source for this set is a woman in her thirties or forties in good health and CMV-seropositive.

This clone was found a few times. At one end, the junction sequence differs from germline, possibly due to a read error. CDR3 nucleotides: TGTTCCAGCAGCTTAGTTCGGGGATCCCTCCACTTT. Translating it yields CSSSLVRGSLHF. The rearrangement uses TRBV7-9 and TRBJ1-6; no firm D call. This CDR3 is 12 amino acids long. Germline V CDR1 and CDR2: SEHNR, FQNEAQ (reference sequence).

V gene TRBV30 combines with J gene TRBJ2-7, with a possible D match to TRBD2 (6 bases). Germline V CDR1 and CDR2: GTSNPN, SVGIG (reference sequence). V gave up 2 bases and J gave up 2 bases, with 10 bases separating them. This CDR3 has 13 amino acids. The CDR3 spells CAWSSGGTYEQYF. The CDR3 DNA follows: TGTGCCTGGAGTAGTGGCGGGACCTACGAGCAGTACTTC.

The chain has TRBV10-3 and TRBJ1-4; 11 positions agree with TRBD1. Trimming cost V 9 bases and J 2 bases; bases outside gene matches: 5. The CDR3 is made up of 15 amino acids. The germline V gene encodes CDR1 ENHRY and CDR2 SYGVKD. The CDR3, as DNA: TGTGCCATAGGACAGGGGGCGCCTACTAATGAAAAACTGTTTTTT. As protein: CAIGQGAPTNEKLFF.

The genes are TRBV14 and TRBJ2-3; D remains unclear. CDR3 length: 15 amino acids. V was shortened by 4 bases and J by 1 base, with 12 bases between the two germline ends. Per the germline V gene, CDR1 is SGHDN and CDR2 is FVKESK. CDR3 sequence (DNA): TGTGCCAGCAGCCCCCTGAGTGTCCGCACAGATACGCAGTATTTT. Protein product: CASSPLSVRTDTQYF.

The V gene is TRBV7-8, the J gene TRBJ1-1, with TRBD1 matching over 7 bases. The V and J ends lost 5 bases and 2 bases, in that order; junction bases with no gene match: 5. This CDR3 spans 14 amino acids. The germline CDR1 and CDR2 sequences are SGHVS and FQNEAQ. CDR3: CASSLDRDNTEAFF. CDR3 nucleotides: TGTGCCAGCAGCCTTGACAGGGATAACACTGAAGCTTTCTTT.

The V and J genes are TRBV27 and TRBJ2-6; D gene unclear. Germline-derived CDR1 and CDR2 are MNHEY and SMNVEV (reference sequence). Trimming left V 8 bases short and J 5 bases short, with 7 bases between. The CDR3 loop spans 12 amino acids. CDR3 DNA sequence: TGTGCCAGCGGGCTCTGGGCCAACGTCCTGACTTTC. This gives the protein CASGLWANVLTF.

The chain is built from TRBV7-3 and TRBJ2-5; a possible D gene is TRBD1 (5 bases). The V end was cut by 5 bases, the J end by 1 base, with 14 bases between. CDR1 and CDR2 (germline): SGHTA, FQGTGA. The CDR3 sequence is 15 residues long. CDR3 nucleotide sequence: TGTGCCAGCAGCCCTGGCAGGGCTAGCCAAGAGACCCAGTACTTC. Protein sequence: CASSPGRASQETQYF. Full variable domain (remainder filled in from reference TRBV7-3 and TRBJ2-5): GAGVSQTPSNKVTEKGKYVELRCDPISGHTALYWYRQSLGQGPEFLIYFQGTGAADDSGLPNDRFFAVRPEGSVSTLKIQRTERGDSAVYLCASSPGRASQETQYFGPGTRLLVL.

The V and J genes are TRBV4-3 and TRBJ2-3; D remains ambiguous. The CDR3 contains 15 residues. The germline CDR1 and CDR2 sequences are LGHNA and YSLEER. Trimming stripped 1 base from V and 3 bases from J, with 11 bases between. The CDR3 protein is CASSQGASLTDTQYF. CDR3 coding DNA: TGCGCCAGCAGCCAAGGTGCGAGTTTGACAGATACGCAGTATTTT.

V is TRBV27 and J is TRBJ2-1, with 10 bases matching TRBD2. This CDR3 spans 17 amino acids. The germline V gene has CDR1 MNHEY and CDR2 SMNVEV (reference sequence). Losses at the gene ends were 2 bases for V and 2 bases for J; bases not matched to a gene: 6. The CDR3, as DNA: TGTGCCAGCAGTTTAGAAGGGCTAGCGGGAGCCTACAATGAGCAGTTCTTC. It encodes CASSLEGLAGAYNEQFF.

This chain links TRBV30 with TRBJ2-5, with 15 bases that match TRBD2. This CDR3 is built from 16 residues. Germline V gives CDR1 GTSNPN, CDR2 SVGIG (reference sequence). After removal of 5 bases from V and 1 base from J, the junction contained 5 bases not matched to a gene. The CDR3 region has the DNA TGTGCCTGGGGCCGGGGACTAGCGGGGGGCCAAGAGACCCAGTACTTC. Protein product: CAWGRGLAGGQETQYF. Full variable domain (missing parts from reference TRBV30 and TRBJ2-5): SQTIHQWPATLVQPVGSPLSLECTVEGTSNPNLYWYRQAAGRGLQLLFYSVGIGQISSEVPQNLSASRPQDRQFILSSKKLLLSDSGFYLCAWGRGLAGGQETQYFGPGTRLLVL.

This chain connects TRBV5-6 to TRBJ1-1; 9 nucleotides align to TRBD1. The germline V gene has CDR1 SGHDT and CDR2 YYEEEE. The CDR3 runs to 16 residues. V was clipped by 4 bases and J by 0 bases; unmatched bases: 7. CDR3 region: CASSEMGTGMNTEAFF. CDR3 bases: TGTGCCAGCAGCGAAATGGGGACAGGGATGAACACTGAAGCTTTCTTT. The whole variable domain, filled in from reference TRBV5-6 and TRBJ1-1, reads DAGVTQSPTHLIKTRGQQVTLRCSPKSGHDTVSWYQQALGQGPQFIFQYYEEEERQRGNFPDRFSGHQFPNYSSELNVNALLLGDSALYLCASSEMGTGMNTEAFFGQGTRLTVV.

This clone was seen a handful of times. The chain joins TRBV2 to TRBJ2-5; 7 bases line up with TRBD1. This CDR3 is 15 amino acids long. J gave up 5 bases and V 5 bases, and 11 bases lay outside the gene matches. In germline, CDR1 is SNHLY, CDR2 FYNNEI. The CDR3 nucleotides are TGTGCCAGCAGTTATATAACAGGGGCCGGGGAGACCCAGTACTTC. Translating it yields CASSYITGAGETQYF.

Comment on this clone: Other DNA variants within this sample encode the same CDR3. The DNA for the CDR3 is TGTGCCACCAGCAGAGAATCGACAGGCTATGGCTACACCTTC. Its protein product is CATSRESTGYGYTF. J is TRBJ1-2 and V is TRBV15, with D perhaps TRBD1 (6 bases). This CDR3 contains 14 residues. The V end was cut by 0 bases, the J end by 4 bases, with 9 bases between. The germline V gene encodes CDR1 LNHNV and CDR2 YYDKDF (reference sequence). The full variable domain, in which reference TRBV15 and TRBJ1-2 provide the parts outside the CDR3, is DAMVIQNPRYQVTQFGKPVTLSCSQTLNHNVMYWYQQKSSQAPKLLFHYYDKDFNNEADTPDNFQSRRPNTSFCFLDIRSPGLGDTAMYLCATSRESTGYGYTFGSGTRLTVV.

The chain links TRBV6-6 to TRBJ1-1, with 11 bases matching TRBD1. The V gene end was trimmed by 2 bases and the J gene end by 7 bases; junction bases not matched to a gene: 9. CDR1 is MNHNY, CDR2 SVGAGI, per germline (reference sequence). The CDR3 length is 16 residues. CDR3 protein: CASSYDVGQGAVEAFF. CDR3 sequence (DNA): TGTGCCAGCAGTTACGATGTAGGACAGGGGGCAGTTGAAGCTTTCTTT.

In regard to this clone: Other DNA sequences in the same sample also yield this CDR3. The chain recombines TRBV7-2 with TRBJ1-5; TRBD1 might be the D (5 bases). Between the trimmed V and J ends, which lost 5 bases and 2 bases, there was a span of 7 bases. Per the germline V gene, CDR1 is SGHTA and CDR2 is FQGNSA. The CDR3 length is 13 residues. CDR3 sequence: CASSPQGNQPQHF. The CDR3 region has the DNA TGTGCCAGCAGCCCACAGGGCAATCAGCCCCAGCATTTT.

The chain carries TRBV5-5 and TRBJ1-1; no definite D call. This CDR3 is built from 14 residues. The germline V and J ends were trimmed by 4 bases and 1 base, with 11 bases remaining between them. Germline CDR1 is SGHKS and CDR2 is YYEKEE (reference sequence). The CDR3 bases are TGTGCCAGCAGCCAATTTGATAGGAACACTGAAGCTTTCTTT. This codes for CASSQFDRNTEAFF. The full variable domain, completed using reference TRBV5-5 and TRBJ1-1, is DAGVTQSPTHLIKTRGQQVTLRCSPISGHKSVSWYQQVLGQGPQFIFQYYEKEERGRGNFPDRFSARQFPNYSSELNVNALLLGDSALYLCASSQFDRNTEAFFGQGTRLTVV.

The chain combines TRBV5-1 with TRBJ2-7, with 7 bases matching TRBD1. The trim removed 2 bases at V and 6 bases at J, leaving 5 bases unmatched. CDR3 length: 13 amino acids. From germline, CDR1 is SGHRS and CDR2 YFSETQ. The CDR3 is CASSFGPGGEQYF. CDR3 bases: TGCGCCAGCAGCTTTGGTCCAGGGGGCGAGCAGTACTTC.

The genes are TRBV19 and TRBJ2-7, with 10 bases that match TRBD1. The junction had 12 bases not matched to a gene; V was cut back by 5 bases and J by 5 bases. The germline CDR1 and CDR2 sequences are LNHDA and SQIVND (reference sequence). This CDR3 has 16 amino acids. The CDR3 sequence is CASSFPPGQGEDEQYF. The CDR3 coding sequence is TGTGCCAGTAGTTTCCCTCCCGGACAGGGGGAAGACGAGCAGTACTTC.

The chain recombines TRBV6-5 with TRBJ1-1; D remains unclear. CDR1 MNHEY and CDR2 SVGAGI come from the germline V gene. Trimming took 0 bases from V and 1 from J, leaving 6 bases between them. The CDR3 is made up of 14 amino acids. The CDR3 loop reads CASSYSRQNTEAFF. The CDR3 region has the DNA TGTGCCAGCAGTTACTCGAGACAGAACACTGAAGCTTTCTTT.